The 32 T cell receptor beta chains below all came from one sample that was sequenced in a study of blood T cells in healthy people across ages (dated by TCRdb to between 2014 and 2016). Library preparation used 5' RACE. TCRdb shows the sequencer as Illumina HiSeq 2500. A second PCR of roughly 6 to 11 cycles was run with a J-beta primer mix and a sample-barcoded 5' primer. TCRdb passed the public sequencing reads through fastp at Q25 and MiXCR, retaining productive beta sequences. Each CDR3 protein appears once, grouped with its most common genes and DNA. The sample data list more than 750,000 distinct CDR3 sequences, and under 35% of these were observed just once. The ten largest clones add up to around 9.6% of the sample. This same sample was also taken into another study, of T cells of mothers and their children.

Sequences were obtained from blood. The receptors were gathered from a woman in her forties in good health.

This chain connects TRBV19 to TRBJ2-3, with 9 nucleotides matching TRBD1. Per germline, CDR1 LNHDA and CDR2 SQIVND (reference sequence). Trimming removed 4 bases from V and 8 bases from J; junction bases left unmatched: 13. The CDR3 sequence is 16 residues long. Here the CDR3 DNA reads TGTGCCAGTAGTACCCCCGGGACAGGGATGGTGGGTACGCAGTATTTT. This encodes CASSTPGTGMVGTQYF.

The sample holds a few counts of this clonotype. The CDR3 region has the DNA TGTGCCAGTAGCTTAAGGTCTTCCCTGGGGGAGACCCAGTACTTC. Translated, it gives CASSLRSSLGETQYF. The chain is built from TRBV19 and TRBJ2-5, with unresolved D. The germline gives CDR1 LNHDA, CDR2 SQIVND (reference sequence). Trimming left V 6 bases short and J 5 bases short, with 19 bases between. This CDR3 is 15 amino acids long.

Comment on this clonotype: Given a much more abundant clone one base away, this may be a read error. The J gene is TRBJ2-5, the V gene TRBV3-1; 8 nucleotides align to TRBD2. V trimming: 1 base; J trimming: 3 bases; junction bases outside the gene matches: 4. Looked up from germline, CDR1 is LGHDT and CDR2 is YNNKEL (reference sequence). This CDR3 contains 15 residues. CDR3 loop: CASSQGGLGEETQYF. The CDR3 region has the DNA TGTGCCAGCAGCCAAGGGGGACTAGGGGAAGAGACCCAGTACTTC.

The chain is built from TRBV12-3 or TRBV12-4 and TRBJ2-7, with D perhaps matching TRBD2 (5 bases). The CDR3 contains 14 residues. V gave up 1 base and J gave up 6 bases, with 13 bases separating them. This CDR3 is CASSLGAVRVEQYF. For the CDR3, the DNA is TGTGCCAGCAGTTTAGGGGCAGTGAGGGTCGAGCAGTACTTC.

This clonotype was seen only a few times. The chain links TRBV2 to TRBJ1-2, with D perhaps TRBD1 (6 bases). Germline V gene data show CDR1 as SNHLY and CDR2 as FYNNEI. Trimming stripped 6 bases from V and 8 bases from J, with 22 bases between. The CDR3 length is 15 residues. The CDR3: CASSLGRTERKGYTF. CDR3 DNA: TGTGCCAGCAGCCTCGGCCGGACAGAAAGGAAGGGCTACACCTTC.

About this clonotype itself: Given a much more abundant clone one base away, this may be a read error. V and J are TRBV20-1 and TRBJ2-5; weak D call: TRBD1 (5 bases). The CDR3 extends over 13 amino acids. Trimming stripped 6 bases from V and 11 bases from J, with 22 bases between. Germline V gene data show CDR1 as DFQATT and CDR2 as SNEGSKA (reference sequence). CDR3 nucleotides: TGCAGTGCCGTCCCTGACAGATACAATGAGCAGTACTTC. Translated: CSAVPDRYNEQYF.

J is TRBJ2-7 and V is TRBV2, with unresolved D. The CDR3 covers 13 residues. The germline V and J ends were trimmed by 7 bases and 0 bases, with 10 bases remaining between them. The germline gives CDR1 SNHLY, CDR2 FYNNEI. CDR3 sequence reads: CASNGRGSYEQYF. CDR3 in DNA: TGTGCCAGCAACGGTAGAGGCTCCTACGAGCAGTACTTC.

This chain joins TRBV6-5 and TRBJ1-1; D is unclear. Germline V gene data show CDR1 as MNHEY and CDR2 as SVGAGI. The CDR3 contains 13 residues. V was shortened by 6 bases and J by 0 bases, with 8 bases between the two germline ends. The CDR3: CASRTHLNTEAFF. The CDR3 DNA reads TGTGCCAGCAGGACGCACCTGAACACTGAAGCTTTCTTT.

J is TRBJ1-5 and V is TRBV2; D not resolved. The length of the CDR3 is 13 residues. V lost 3 bases and J lost 3, with 6 bases in between. CDR1 is SNHLY and CDR2 is FYNNEI in the germline V gene. CDR3 bases: TGTGCCAGCAGTGAGGAGACCAATCAGCCCCAGCATTTT. Amino acids: CASSEETNQPQHF. Full variable domain (remainder filled in from reference TRBV2 and TRBJ1-5): EPEVTQTPSHQVTQMGQEVILRCVPISNHLYFYWYRQILGQKVEFLVSFYNNEISEKSEIFDDQFSVERPDGSNFTLKIRSTKLEDSAMYFCASSEETNQPQHFGDGTRLSIL.

This clonotype was recorded a few times. An end of the junction does not agree with germline; a read error may underlie this. The chain recombines TRBV10-3 with TRBJ1-2; D not resolved. CDR1 and CDR2 from the germline V gene are ENHRY and SYGVKD. The CDR3 extends over 13 amino acids. CDR3: CAIRESGSYGYTF. CDR3 bases: TGTGCCATCAGGGAGTCAGGTTCCTATGGCTACACCTTC.

This chain uses TRBV2 with TRBJ1-1; TRBD1 might be the D (6 bases). The germline CDR1 and CDR2 sequences are SNHLY and FYNNEI. The CDR3 has 12 residues. V lost 8 bases, J lost 4 bases, and 11 bases lay in between. CDR3 sequence (DNA): TGTGCCAGCTTGCAGGGGAGCACTGAAGCTTTCTTT. It specifies CASLQGSTEAFF.

The chain uses TRBV15 and TRBJ2-1, with 9 bases fitting TRBD2. Germline trimming cut 2 bases from V and 8 bases from J; bases unmatched to any gene: 10. The V gene's germline CDR1 is LNHNV and CDR2 YYDKDF (reference sequence). The CDR3 spans 16 residues. The CDR3 here is CATSRPSGGGAYEQFF. The CDR3 region has the DNA TGTGCCACCAGCAGACCTTCGGGCGGGGGGGCCTATGAGCAGTTCTTC. Complete variable domain (other parts from reference TRBV15 and TRBJ2-1): DAMVIQNPRYQVTQFGKPVTLSCSQTLNHNVMYWYQQKSSQAPKLLFHYYDKDFNNEADTPDNFQSRRPNTSFCFLDIRSPGLGDTAMYLCATSRPSGGGAYEQFFGPGTRLTVL.

In its sample, this clonotype was seen many times. The genes are TRBV29-1 and TRBJ2-1, with 8 bases that match TRBD2. Germline lookup yields CDR1 SQVTM and CDR2 ANQGSEA. The CDR3 extends over 13 amino acids. Unmatched junction bases numbered 3, after V lost 5 bases and J lost 3 bases. This chain's CDR3 is CSVRTSSYNEQFF. CDR3 sequence (DNA): TGCAGCGTTCGGACTAGCAGCTACAATGAGCAGTTCTTC.

This clonotype was observed a handful of times. The genes are TRBV9 and TRBJ2-1; weak D call: TRBD1 (5 bases). Germline loops: CDR1 SGDLS, CDR2 YYNGEE. The V end was cut by 5 bases, the J end by 8 bases, with 20 bases between. The CDR3 runs 15 residues. CDR3 in DNA: TGTGCCAGCAGTCCCCAGGCCAAGGGGTCCCATGAGCAGTTCTTC. Its protein product is CASSPQAKGSHEQFF.

This clonotype has ten or more counts. The chain is built from TRBV5-1 and TRBJ1-2; D not certain. Germline-derived CDR1 and CDR2 are SGHRS and YFSETQ. This CDR3 comprises 13 residues. Deletions cut 4 bases from V and 7 bases from J, with 14 bases between. CDR3 residues: CASSVDGASGYTF. In DNA form, the CDR3 reads TGCGCCAGCAGCGTGGACGGTGCCTCTGGCTACACCTTC.

V is TRBV20-1 and J is TRBJ2-7; D possibly corresponds to TRBD2 (5 bases). V was cut by 6 bases and J by 7 bases, with 22 bases left in between. Germline V gene data show CDR1 as DFQATT and CDR2 as SNEGSKA (reference sequence). The CDR3 contains 14 residues. CDR3 sequence reads: CSATSGGRLREQYF. In nucleotides, the CDR3 is TGCAGTGCCACCTCCGGAGGCCGACTGAGGGAGCAGTACTTC.

This clonotype was detected many times. The genes are TRBV7-2 and TRBJ2-5; TRBD2 matches 8 bases. Trimming took 3 bases from V and 3 from J; bases not matched to a gene: 6. The CDR3 spans 15 residues. Germline V gene sequence: CDR1 SGHTA, CDR2 FQGNSA. The CDR3 protein is CASSLRARGEETQYF. DNA for the CDR3: TGTGCCAGCAGCTTGCGCGCGCGGGGGGAAGAGACCCAGTACTTC.

The V and J genes are TRBV5-6 and TRBJ2-3; 10 bases are shared with TRBD2. J was trimmed by 5 bases and V by 4 bases; bases with no gene match: 10. Germline V gene data show CDR1 as SGHDT and CDR2 as YYEEEE. The CDR3 extends over 16 amino acids. CDR3 amino acids: CASSPGLAASLDTQYF. The CDR3 DNA reads as TGTGCCAGCAGCCCCGGACTAGCGGCCTCATTAGATACGCAGTATTTT.

This clonotype has ten or more counts. This chain links TRBV7-2 with TRBJ2-7, with 9 bases matching TRBD2. Germline CDR1 and CDR2: SGHTA and FQGNSA. The CDR3 sequence is 15 residues long. J was trimmed by 0 bases and V by 2 bases; bases with no gene match: 2. The CDR3: CASSLSSGISYEQYF. The CDR3, as DNA: TGTGCCAGCAGCTTATCTAGCGGGATCTCCTACGAGCAGTACTTC.

This sequence joins TRBV28 and TRBJ1-6; TRBD1 aligns across 7 bases. The V gene end was trimmed by 2 bases and the J gene end by 6 bases; junction bases not matched to a gene: 4. Germline V lookup: CDR1 MDHEN, CDR2 SYDVKM. The CDR3 has 15 residues. The CDR3 DNA reads as TGTGCCAGCAGTTTAGCGGGGACAGCTAATTCACCCCTCCACTTT. Protein product: CASSLAGTANSPLHF.

The chain uses TRBV14 and TRBJ2-1, with a tentative D call TRBD1 (5 bases). V gave up 1 base and J gave up 2 bases, with 15 bases separating them. The V gene's germline CDR1 is SGHDN and CDR2 FVKESK. The CDR3 is made up of 17 amino acids. The CDR3 sequence: CASSQANRIFTYNEQFF. The CDR3 DNA reads as TGTGCCAGCAGCCAAGCAAACAGGATCTTCACCTACAATGAGCAGTTCTTC. Filled out from reference TRBV14 and TRBJ2-1, the complete variable domain reads EAGVTQFPSHSVIEKGQTVTLRCDPISGHDNLYWYRRVMGKEIKFLLHFVKESKQDESGMPNNRFLAERTGGTYSTLKVQPAELEDSGVYFCASSQANRIFTYNEQFFGPGTRLTVL.

This clonotype was seen only a few times. The gene calls are TRBV28 and TRBJ2-5; D call uncertain. The germline CDR1 and CDR2 sequences are MDHEN and SYDVKM. The CDR3 consists of 15 residues. The germline V and J ends were trimmed by 2 bases and 0 bases, with 10 bases remaining between them. The CDR3 DNA reads TGTGCCAGCAGTTTACGGGTTACGTACCAAGAGACCCAGTACTTC. Protein sequence: CASSLRVTYQETQYF.

This rearrangement joins TRBV11-2 to TRBJ2-5; tentative D call: TRBD1 (6 bases). Germline V gene lookup returns CDR1 SGHAT and CDR2 FQNNGV. The CDR3 covers 16 residues. Trimming removed 1 base from V and 5 bases from J, with 17 bases in between. The CDR3 spells CASSLGGQIYGETQYF. For the CDR3, the DNA is TGTGCCAGCAGCTTAGGGGGACAAATTTATGGGGAGACCCAGTACTTC.

This clonotype appeared many times. The chain couples TRBV12-3 or TRBV12-4 to TRBJ1-1, with 9 bases lining up with TRBD1. The ends lost 6 bases at V and 8 bases at J; junction bases unmatched: 10. This CDR3 is 14 amino acids long. This CDR3 reads CASRSQQGAREAFF. CDR3 DNA: TGTGCCAGCAGATCTCAACAGGGGGCACGAGAAGCTTTCTTT.

Comments on this clonotype: A read error may account for a junction end that differs from germline. The chain couples TRBV12-3 or TRBV12-4 to TRBJ1-1; D unresolved. There are 17 residues in the CDR3. For the CDR3, the DNA is TGTGCCAGCAGTTGGGTTTCGGTACAGTACATGAACACCGAAGCTTTCTTT. The encoded protein is CASSWVSVQYMNTEAFF.

This clonotype was seen only a few times. This may come from a read error, since a much larger clone is one base off. The chain is built from TRBV7-2 and TRBJ2-7; D might be TRBD2 (7 bases). This CDR3 region has 14 residues. The germline V and J ends were trimmed by 6 bases and 1 base, with 13 bases remaining between them. The germline CDR1 and CDR2 sequences are SGHTA and FQGNSA. The CDR3 DNA follows: TGTGCCAGCAGGTACGGGGGGCAGTCCTACGAGCAGTACTTC. Translation gives CASRYGGQSYEQYF.

The V gene is TRBV20-1, the J gene TRBJ2-3, with TRBD2 matching 8 bases. V trimming: 0 bases; J trimming: 2 bases; junction bases outside the gene matches: 4. From germline, CDR1 is DFQATT and CDR2 SNEGSKA (reference sequence). The CDR3 runs to 15 residues. The CDR3 is CSARDLLAATDTQYF. The CDR3 coding sequence is TGCAGTGCTAGAGATTTACTAGCGGCCACAGATACGCAGTATTTT.

The CDR3 sequence: CASSRKGTTEAFF. CDR3 coding DNA: TGTGCCAGCAGTCGCAAGGGGACCACTGAAGCTTTCTTT. This chain joins TRBV7-2 and TRBJ1-1; possibly TRBD1 for D (5 bases). The CDR3 length is 13 residues. Germline CDR1 is SGHTA and CDR2 is FQGNSA. V shed 6 bases and J shed 4 bases, with 12 bases lying between them.

This clonotype was found a few times. The rearrangement uses TRBV5-1 and TRBJ1-4; perhaps TRBD1 as D (6 bases). Trimming stripped 4 bases from V and 7 bases from J, with 14 bases between. Germline V gives CDR1 SGHRS, CDR2 YFSETQ. The CDR3 consists of 14 residues. DNA of the CDR3: TGCGCCAGCAGCCCTGGACAGCAGTCTGAAAAACTGTTTTTT. This codes for CASSPGQQSEKLFF.

This clonotype has a count of ten or more. This rearrangement joins TRBV29-1 to TRBJ2-7, with D perhaps TRBD2 (6 bases). Germline V lookup: CDR1 SQVTM, CDR2 ANQGSEA. The CDR3 extends over 13 amino acids. Trimming removed 6 bases from V and 3 bases from J, with 15 bases in between. CDR3 DNA: TGCAGCGTCAGACGTGGGGGGATCTACGAGCAGTACTTC. Protein: CSVRRGGIYEQYF.

At least ten counts were recorded for this clonotype. The genes are TRBV5-1 and TRBJ2-3; TRBD2 agrees at 7 bases. Germline V gene lookup returns CDR1 SGHRS and CDR2 YFSETQ. The CDR3 spans 15 residues. V trimming: 9 bases; J trimming: 2 bases; junction bases outside the gene matches: 12. The CDR3: CATSRTSQTTDTQYF. The CDR3, as DNA: TGCGCCACCTCCCGGACTAGTCAGACCACAGATACGCAGTATTTT.

The CDR3 here is CASSIDRAEDTQYF. CDR3 in DNA: TGTGCCAGTAGTATAGATCGCGCGGAAGATACGCAGTATTTT. The genes are TRBV19 and TRBJ2-3; D not resolved. The ends were cut back, 0 bases at V and 5 bases at J, with 9 bases in the middle. The CDR3 is made up of 14 amino acids. The germline V gene has CDR1 LNHDA and CDR2 SQIVND (reference sequence). Based on the CDR3 plus reference TRBV19 and TRBJ2-3, the full variable domain is DGGITQSPKYLFRKEGQNVTLSCEQNLNHDAMYWYRQDPGQGLRLIYYSQIVNDFQKGDIAEGYSVSREKKESFPLTVTSAQKNPTAFYLCASSIDRAEDTQYFGPGTRLTVL.